These T cell receptor beta chains were read from a single sample in a study of identical twins. TCRdb independently ran MiXCR on the 5' RACE reads; one entry per CDR3 protein. The repertoire holds approximately 210,000 distinct CDR3 sequences, over 5.5% seen once, with about 15% in the top ten. This sample was also put to use in a study of T cells expressing NK-cell markers.

The sample comprised CD8+ T cells sorted from blood. The receptors originated from a woman aged 18-35 years in good health. Each CDR3 is given with its conserved first and last residue. The order of the fields is clone size, V gene, J gene, D gene, CDR3 DNA, CDR3 protein. The D gene is left open where the match is weak. Only some rows state a clone size, as once, few, many or a class for expanded clones.

>many|TRBV12-3/TRBV12-4|TRBJ2-1|NA
TGTGCCAGCACCAAGGTAGAAAAAACCTACAATGAGCAGTTCTTC
CASTKVEKTYNEQFF
>NA|TRBV6-2/TRBV6-3|TRBJ2-2|NA
TGTGCCAGCAGCCAGACGTCCATAGGCTACACCGGGGAGCTGTTTTTT
CASSQTSIGYTGELFF
>NA|TRBV27|TRBJ2-3|NA
TGTGCCAGCAGTCCCCCCGGGGTAGTGGATACGCAGTATTTT
CASSPPGVVDTQYF
>many|TRBV6-5|TRBJ2-2|NA
TGTGCCAGCAGTTACTCCGTCGGGCGGCACACCGGGGAGCTGTTTTTT
CASSYSVGRHTGELFF
>many|TRBV5-1|TRBJ2-7|TRBD2
TGCGCCAGCAGCTTGCTAGCGGGCTACGAGCAGTACTTC
CASSLLAGYEQYF
>NA|TRBV12-3/TRBV12-4|TRBJ1-1|NA
TGTGCCAGCGGCCCGTGGGGGGCGGCTGAAGCTTTCTTT
CASGPWGAAEAFF
>NA|TRBV29-1|TRBJ2-5|NA
TGCAGCGTACCCGAAACGATGGGACAAGAGACCCAGTACTTC
CSVPETMGQETQYF
>many|TRBV7-2|TRBJ1-1|NA
TGTGCCAGCAGCTTGCCGACAGCGTTGAACACTGAAGCTTTCTTT
CASSLPTALNTEAFF
>NA|TRBV12-3/TRBV12-4|TRBJ2-7|TRBD1
TGTGCCAGCAGTTTTAGACAGGGCATCTACGAGCAGTACTTC
CASSFRQGIYEQYF
>NA|TRBV30|TRBJ1-1|NA
TGTGCCTGGAGTCCGGTTAGCACTGAAGCTTTCTTT
CAWSPVSTEAFF
>many|TRBV3-1|TRBJ1-2|NA
TGTGCCAGCAGTCTTCGGGACCACCCTTATGGCTACACCTTC
CASSLRDHPYGYTF
>many|TRBV10-3|TRBJ2-7|TRBD2
TGTGCCATCAGTGACGTAGCGGGAGTAAATTACGAGCAGTACTTC
CAISDVAGVNYEQYF
>few|TRBV12-3/TRBV12-4|TRBJ1-4|TRBD1
TGTGCCAGCAGTTTAATCGGAGGGACAGTTAATGAAAAACTGTTTTTT
CASSLIGGTVNEKLFF
>NA|TRBV12-3/TRBV12-4|TRBJ2-1|TRBD1
TGTGCCAGCAGCTCCACAGGGGGCTCCTACAATGAGCAGTTCTTC
CASSSTGGSYNEQFF
>few|TRBV19|TRBJ2-1|TRBD2
TGTGCCAGTAGTGAAGGTAGCGGGAGAGGGTCCTACAATGAGCAGTTCTTC
CASSEGSGRGSYNEQFF
>many|TRBV4-1|TRBJ2-2|NA
TGCGCCAGCAGCCAAACCAAACAAACGGCTAACACCGGGGAGCTGTTTTTT
CASSQTKQTANTGELFF
>many|TRBV15|TRBJ2-3|TRBD2
TGTGCCACCAGCAGATTCCGGGAGGGCCTAGATACGCAGTATTTT
CATSRFREGLDTQYF
>few|TRBV4-1|TRBJ2-7|NA
TGCGCCAGCAGCCGGGGGGAGGCTCGGGAAGACTACGAGCAGTACTTC
CASSRGEAREDYEQYF
>NA|TRBV20-1|TRBJ2-1|TRBD2
TGCAGTGCTAGTGCCCGCGGGAGGGTTCGAATAAATGAGCAGTTCTTC
CSASARGRVRINEQFF
>NA|TRBV25-1|TRBJ1-2|TRBD1
TGTGCCAGCAGTGAGACCGGGACAGGGGAGAATGGCTACACCTTC
CASSETGTGENGYTF